One TCR beta chain is described in this entry. This CDR3 has 18 residues. Germline CDR1 is LGHNA and CDR2 is YNFKEQ. V lost 1 base, J lost 0 bases, and 10 bases stayed unmatched. Only in-frame clones appear in the TCRdb table, and some are missing; sequencing was by immunoSEQ multiplex PCR. The sample carries just under 550,000 clones, about 80% recorded once. The data were obtained in a study of shared T cell receptors in the human thymus. These data are also associated with another study on human thymus T cells. That report notes: Donor material was obtained from healthy Finnish infants undergoing corrective surgery for congenital heart defects. The source of the thymus tissue was resections taken during corrective heart surgery. It looked as if thymic and blood repertoires used V and J genes in a biased way. What related research reported was that thymic repertoires overlapped highly among unrelated individuals.

This clonotype originated in a boy under three years old with a congenital heart defect. The genes are TRBV4-2 and TRBJ2-5; TRBD2 matches at 8 bases. The sample taken for sequencing was thymocytes. The CDR3 DNA sequence: TGTGCCAGCAGCCAAGCTACTAGCGGAGGGGGGTACCAAGAGACCCAGTACTTC. Translation: CASSQATSGGGYQETQYF.